The 28 T cell receptor beta chains given below trace back to one sample, sequenced in a study of blood T cell repertoires in COVID-19. Method: immunoSEQ multiplex PCR; TCRdb's copy keeps in-frame clones and lacks some. This sample carries 350,000 to 450,000 clones, about 90% of them seen once, and the ten largest clones take approximately 1.8%. Sequenced material: PBMCs or T cells enriched from blood (not recorded which). The receptors here all came from a man aged 40-49 years in a cohort exposed to, infected with or recovered from COVID-19 (not recorded which).

The chain employs TRBV7-8 and TRBJ2-1; a possible D gene is TRBD2 (6 bases). The CDR3 sequence is 14 residues long. Germline V gives CDR1 SGHVS, CDR2 FQNEAQ. The V end was cut by 3 bases, the J end by 2 bases, with 8 bases between. This CDR3 reads CASSFRGTYNEQFF. CDR3 sequence (DNA): TGTGCCAGCAGCTTCCGCGGGACCTACAATGAGCAGTTCTTC. The full variable domain, completed using reference TRBV7-8 and TRBJ2-1, is GAGVSQSPRYKVAKRGQDVALRCDPISGHVSLFWYQQALGQGPEFLTYFQNEAQLDKSGLPSDRFFAERPEGSVSTLKIQRTQQEDSAVYLCASSFRGTYNEQFFGPGTRLTVL.

The chain uses TRBV6-5 and TRBJ1-3; D may be TRBD1 (6 bases). Germline loops: CDR1 MNHEY, CDR2 SVGAGI. This CDR3 spans 15 amino acids. V dropped 2 bases and J dropped 3 bases, with 11 bases sitting between them. The CDR3 DNA reads as TGTGCCAGCAGTTACCAGGGGCCGCATGGAAACACCATATATTTT. Translating it yields CASSYQGPHGNTIYF.

CDR3 region: CASSFPRGREPQHF. DNA of the CDR3: TGCGCCAGCAGCTTTCCCAGGGGGCGCGAGCCCCAGCATTTT. The chain joins TRBV5-1 to TRBJ1-5; 8 bases line up with TRBD1. V dropped 2 bases and J dropped 8; count of bases not matched to a gene: 6. The CDR3 loop spans 14 amino acids. The germline CDR1 and CDR2 sequences are SGHRS and YFSETQ.

The rearrangement uses TRBV6-2 or TRBV6-3 and TRBJ1-3, with D tentatively TRBD1 (6 bases). This CDR3 contains 14 residues. Germline V lookup: CDR1 MNHEY, CDR2 SVGEGT. V shed 6 bases and J shed 0 bases, with 9 bases lying between them. CDR3 in DNA: TGTGCCAGCAGCCCAGGGGACTCTGGAAACACCATATATTTT. Translation gives CASSPGDSGNTIYF.

For this clone: One junction end disagrees with the germline gene, perhaps due to a read error. This chain uses TRBV5-1 with TRBJ1-2, with D maybe TRBD1 (6 bases). Germline values: CDR1 SGHRS, CDR2 YFSETQ. This CDR3 is built from 14 residues. CDR3 in DNA: TGCGCCAGCAGATTGGACAGTAGGAAGGATGGCTACACCTTC. Translation: CASRLDSRKDGYTF. Combining the CDR3 with reference TRBV5-1 and TRBJ1-2 gives the whole variable domain KAGVTQTPRYLIKTRGQQVTLSCSPISGHRSVSWYQQTPGQGLQFLFEYFSETQRNKGNFPGRFSGRQFSNSRSEMNVSTLELGDSALYLCASRLDSRKDGYTFGSGTRLTVV.

The chain has TRBV6-5 and TRBJ1-5; no firm D call. CDR1 and CDR2 from the germline V gene are MNHEY and SVGAGI. The CDR3 length is 15 residues. The V end was cut by 7 bases, the J end by 4 bases, with 17 bases between. CDR3 protein: CASIRNRAENQPQHF. In DNA form, the CDR3 reads TGTGCCAGCATTCGGAACAGAGCGGAAAATCAGCCCCAGCATTTT.

The chain combines TRBV24-1 with TRBJ2-3, with D perhaps matching TRBD2 (6 bases). The CDR3 length is 13 residues. In germline, CDR1 is KGHDR, CDR2 SFDVKD. Trimming shortened V by 5 bases and J by 7 bases, and 12 bases separated the two germline ends. In nucleotides, the CDR3 is TGTGCCACCAGTGTGAGGGAGGCTTATACGCAGTATTTT. Amino acids: CATSVREAYTQYF.

This sequence joins TRBV19 and TRBJ1-4, with 8 bases identical to TRBD1. Losses at the gene ends were 3 bases for V and 2 bases for J; bases not matched to a gene: 17. The CDR3 sequence is 20 residues long. The germline V gene has CDR1 LNHDA and CDR2 SQIVND (reference sequence). For the CDR3, the DNA is TGTGCCAGTAGTATCTCTCGTAACCGGGACAGGTTAGGCACTAATGAAAAACTGTTTTTT. Its translation is CASSISRNRDRLGTNEKLFF. Combining the CDR3 with reference TRBV19 and TRBJ1-4 gives the whole variable domain DGGITQSPKYLFRKEGQNVTLSCEQNLNHDAMYWYRQDPGQGLRLIYYSQIVNDFQKGDIAEGYSVSREKKESFPLTVTSAQKNPTAFYLCASSISRNRDRLGTNEKLFFGSGTQLSVL.

The chain couples TRBV3-1 (or the pseudogene TRBV3-2) to TRBJ2-3; D uncertain. Germline CDR1 LGHDT, CDR2 YNNKEL (reference sequence). The CDR3 is made up of 14 amino acids. V lost 0 bases and J 1 base, leaving 5 bases between the germline ends. Here the CDR3 reads CASSQEGRTDTQYF. CDR3 DNA: TGTGCCAGCAGCCAAGAGGGCCGCACAGATACGCAGTATTTT.

The chain uses TRBV5-1 and TRBJ2-1; 8 bases align to TRBD2. The CDR3 covers 16 residues. J was trimmed by 3 bases and V by 0 bases; bases with no gene match: 5. From germline, CDR1 is SGHRS and CDR2 YFSETQ. DNA for the CDR3: TGCGCCAGCAGCTTGGACGGTAGCGGGATCTACAATGAGCAGTTCTTC. Translated: CASSLDGSGIYNEQFF.

This rearrangement joins TRBV5-1 to TRBJ1-6; 9 bases are a match to TRBD1. Germline V gene sequence: CDR1 SGHRS, CDR2 YFSETQ. Losses at the gene ends were 4 bases for V and 7 bases for J; bases not matched to a gene: 9. The CDR3 consists of 16 residues. The CDR3 spells CASSKLQGARNSPLHF. CDR3 in DNA: TGCGCCAGCAGCAAACTACAGGGGGCAAGGAATTCACCCCTCCACTTT.

The chain combines TRBV6-1 with TRBJ1-2, with TRBD1 matching 7 bases. The CDR3 sequence is 16 residues long. V lost 1 base, J lost 4 bases, and 9 bases stayed unmatched. CDR1 and CDR2 (germline): MNHNS, SASEGT. CDR3 in amino acids: CASSEGGGRGGYGYTF. The CDR3 DNA sequence: TGTGCCAGCAGTGAAGGAGGGGGCAGGGGAGGCTATGGCTACACCTTC.

This sequence joins TRBV21-1 and TRBJ1-1; no check of the table's D call, TRBD1, against the DNA was made. TRBV21-1 is given as a pseudogene. The CDR3 loop spans 18 amino acids. CDR3 region: CASSKADRGEVWNTEAFF. The DNA for the CDR3 is TGTGCCAGCAGCAAAGCGGACAGGGGGGAGGTATGGAACACTGAAGCTTTCTTT.

The chain uses TRBV7-8 and TRBJ1-2; D is perhaps TRBD1 (5 bases). The CDR3 sequence is 13 residues long. Per germline, CDR1 SGHVS and CDR2 FQNEAQ. V dropped 1 base and J dropped 5 bases, with 8 bases sitting between them. The CDR3 nucleotides are TGTGCCAGCAGCTTAGTACAGGAATATGGCTACACCTTC. Translated: CASSLVQEYGYTF.

The V and J genes are TRBV5-1 and TRBJ2-1, with D possibly being TRBD2 (6 bases). Germline assignment: CDR1 SGHRS and CDR2 YFSETQ. The germline V and J ends were trimmed by 2 bases and 4 bases, with 13 bases remaining between them. The CDR3 has 15 amino acids. CDR3: CASSLPETSYNEQFF. The CDR3 bases are TGCGCCAGCAGCTTACCCGAGACTAGTTACAATGAGCAGTTCTTC.

This clone has just one count. The chain couples TRBV10-3 to TRBJ2-2, with D perhaps TRBD2 (5 bases). This CDR3 region has 13 residues. V lost 5 bases, J lost 4 bases, and 8 bases lay in between. Germline CDR1 reads ENHRY; CDR2 reads SYGVKD. CDR3 residues: CAISRGFTGELFF. CDR3 nucleotides: TGTGCCATCAGTCGAGGGTTCACCGGGGAGCTGTTTTTT.

The chain couples TRBV18 to TRBJ1-5; 10 nucleotides match TRBD1. This CDR3 contains 15 residues. Germline V CDR1 and CDR2: KGHSH, LQKENI. The ends lost 3 bases at V and 6 bases at J; junction bases unmatched: 5. The CDR3, as DNA: TGTGCCAGCTCACCGCCCGGGACAGGGGTTCAGCCCCAGCATTTT. Its translation is CASSPPGTGVQPQHF.

The genes are TRBV7-8 and TRBJ2-3; D is possibly TRBD1 (5 bases). V shed 5 bases and J shed 0 bases, with 12 bases lying between them. The CDR3 has 15 amino acids. CDR1 and CDR2 from the germline V gene are SGHVS and FQNEAQ. The CDR3 bases are TGTGCCAGCAGCGCATGGACAACTAGCACAGATACGCAGTATTTT. This gives the protein CASSAWTTSTDTQYF. Full variable domain (remainder filled in from reference TRBV7-8 and TRBJ2-3): GAGVSQSPRYKVAKRGQDVALRCDPISGHVSLFWYQQALGQGPEFLTYFQNEAQLDKSGLPSDRFFAERPEGSVSTLKIQRTQQEDSAVYLCASSAWTTSTDTQYFGPGTRLTVL.

DNA for the CDR3: TGCGCCAGCAGCCAAGCCCAGGGTTCGACTGGAAACACCATATATTTT. Protein: CASSQAQGSTGNTIYF. The gene calls are TRBV4-1 and TRBJ1-3; D is possibly TRBD1 (5 bases). The germline CDR1 and CDR2 sequences are MGHRA and YSYEKL. The CDR3 consists of 16 residues. Trimming pared 1 base from V and 2 bases from J, leaving 12 bases between.

The chain combines TRBV21-1 with TRBJ1-1. TRBV21-1 is tagged as a pseudogene. CDR3 length: 13 amino acids. The DNA for the CDR3 is TGTGCCAGCAGTAAAACGGTCTTAAAATGGGCTTTCTTT. Protein sequence: CASSKTVLKWAFF.

The CDR3 sequence: CASNSGSSYNEQFF. DNA of the CDR3: TGTGCCAGCAACAGCGGGAGCTCCTACAATGAGCAGTTCTTC. The chain recombines TRBV4-2 with TRBJ2-1, with 8 bases that match TRBD2. Germline CDR1 is LGHNA and CDR2 is YNFKEQ. The V gene end was trimmed by 7 bases and the J gene end by 0 bases; junction bases not matched to a gene: 2. This CDR3 contains 14 residues.

The chain uses TRBV11-2 and TRBJ1-1; D unresolved. The CDR3 length is 15 residues. Germline V gene sequence: CDR1 SGHAT, CDR2 FQNNGV. The V end was cut by 1 base, the J end by 6 bases, with 15 bases between. The CDR3 spells CASSLVAGSAAEAFF. In DNA, the CDR3 is TGTGCCAGCAGCTTAGTAGCGGGATCCGCGGCTGAAGCTTTCTTT.

The chain is built from TRBV7-9 and TRBJ2-3; 7 positions match TRBD2. The CDR3 spans 16 residues. V was pared by 5 bases and J by 1 base, with 9 bases of the junction left unmatched. Germline CDR1 reads SEHNR; CDR2 reads FQNEAQ (reference sequence). CDR3 protein: CASSPSPRERTDTQYF. The CDR3, as DNA: TGTGCCAGCAGCCCCTCCCCGCGGGAGCGCACAGATACGCAGTATTTT.

The chain employs TRBV10-2 and TRBJ1-1; D is perhaps TRBD1 (5 bases). V was shortened by 6 bases and J by 4 bases, with 9 bases between the two germline ends. The CDR3 is 12 residues long. Germline V gene data show CDR1 as WSHSY and CDR2 as SAAADI. Here the CDR3 DNA reads TGCGCCAGCAGGGACGGGGGCACTGAAGCTTTCTTT. Protein product: CASRDGGTEAFF.

V is TRBV7-8 and J is TRBJ2-3, with TRBD1 matching over 9 bases. The CDR3 contains 17 residues. The V segment lost 5 bases and the J segment 5 bases; nucleotides outside the gene matches: 14. In germline, CDR1 is SGHVS, CDR2 FQNEAQ. DNA of the CDR3: TGTGCCAGCAGCAAGTCCGAGGGGGACAGGGTACTAGATACGCAGTATTTT. It encodes CASSKSEGDRVLDTQYF. Supplemented by reference TRBV7-8 and TRBJ2-3, the full variable domain reads GAGVSQSPRYKVAKRGQDVALRCDPISGHVSLFWYQQALGQGPEFLTYFQNEAQLDKSGLPSDRFFAERPEGSVSTLKIQRTQQEDSAVYLCASSKSEGDRVLDTQYFGPGTRLTVL.

V and J are TRBV19 and TRBJ2-2; D call uncertain. The V end lost 4 bases, the J end lost 1 base, and 7 bases lay between the germline ends. Per the germline V gene, CDR1 is LNHDA and CDR2 is SQIVND (reference sequence). This CDR3 is 14 amino acids long. The CDR3 reads CASSNTKNTGELFF. The CDR3 coding sequence is TGTGCCAGTAGTAACACCAAGAACACCGGGGAGCTGTTTTTT.

This chain uses TRBV18 with TRBJ1-4; TRBD1 aligns across 7 bases. The CDR3 sequence is 18 residues long. Per the germline V gene, CDR1 is KGHSH and CDR2 is LQKENI. V gave up 3 bases and J gave up 2 bases; unmatched junction bases: 12. For the CDR3, the DNA is TGTGCCAGCTCACCCTTGACAGGGAAGAGAAGTACTAATGAAAAACTGTTTTTT. This encodes CASSPLTGKRSTNEKLFF.

V usage is TRBV19 and J usage is TRBJ1-1; TRBD1 matches at 7 bases. Germline V gene data show CDR1 as LNHDA and CDR2 as SQIVND (reference sequence). The trim removed 4 bases at V and 1 base at J, leaving 6 bases unmatched. CDR3 length: 15 residues. The CDR3 nucleotides are TGTGCCAGTAGTAGCCGACAGGGAGGGAACACTGAAGCTTTCTTT. Residues: CASSSRQGGNTEAFF.